The 23 T cell receptor beta chains presented below share a single source sample, sequenced in a study of spatial heterogeneity in lung cancer. Study-wide findings and caveats: It was found that expanded intratumoral alpha and beta TCR counts tracked tumor mutation counts.

Which antigens these TCRs recognize remains unknown. MiXCR, applied by TCRdb to the 5' RACE reads, yields one record per CDR3 protein. The table shows 6,100 or so distinct CDR3 sequences, with about 6.9% occurring only once. Described time point: sample taken at primary tumor resection. Here the sequenced sample was lung tumor tissue, taken at surgery. These receptors originate from a male donor with early-stage non-small cell lung cancer.

The chain combines TRBV18 with TRBJ1-1; D not certain. The CDR3 contains 15 residues. From germline, CDR1 is KGHSH and CDR2 LQKENI. V shed 2 bases and J shed 5 bases, with 15 bases lying between them. This chain's CDR3 is CASSPSRERGTEAFF. DNA for the CDR3: TGTGCCAGCTCACCAAGCCGGGAAAGAGGGACTGAAGCTTTCTTT.

Many counts were recorded for this clonotype. This chain connects TRBV6-2 or TRBV6-3 to TRBJ1-6; D perhaps matches TRBD1 (5 bases). V was trimmed by 5 bases and J by 10 bases, leaving 24 bases between them. In germline, CDR1 is MNHEY, CDR2 SVGEGT. This CDR3 comprises 17 residues. The CDR3 sequence: CASSTLRDPLRGSPLHF. The DNA for the CDR3 is TGTGCCAGCAGTACCCTCCGGGACCCTCTAAGGGGATCACCCCTCCACTTT.

By sample share, this clonotype is medium-sized (0.01 to 0.1%). The V and J genes are TRBV11-2 and TRBJ1-2; D may be TRBD1 (5 bases). V was trimmed by 5 bases and J by 3 bases, leaving 19 bases between them. CDR1 is SGHAT and CDR2 is FQNNGV in the germline V gene. The CDR3 contains 16 residues. The CDR3 loop reads CASSPIIGARDYGYTF. The CDR3 bases are TGTGCCAGCAGCCCAATTATAGGGGCCAGGGACTATGGCTACACCTTC.

By share of the sample, this clonotype is medium-sized. This chain links TRBV12-3 or TRBV12-4 with TRBJ2-1; 10 positions agree with TRBD2. The CDR3 is 18 residues long. The ends lost 6 bases at V and 5 bases at J; junction bases unmatched: 16. CDR3 sequence reads: CASRPPLISGGRDNEQFF. The CDR3 region has the DNA TGTGCCAGCAGGCCCCCCTTGATTAGCGGGGGGCGGGACAATGAGCAGTTCTTC.

This clonotype qualifies as medium-sized (0.01 to 0.1%). The chain has TRBV7-9 and TRBJ2-7, with D tentatively TRBD2 (5 bases). Trimming stripped 7 bases from V and 0 bases from J, with 13 bases between. The CDR3 consists of 14 residues. CDR1 SEHNR and CDR2 FQNEAQ come from the germline V gene (reference sequence). The CDR3 region is CASNYAGSSYEQYF. The CDR3 bases are TGTGCCAGCAACTATGCGGGTAGCTCCTACGAGCAGTACTTC.

This clonotype was seen many times. The CDR3 nucleotides are TGTGCCAGCAGCCAGACAGGGGCCCCCAATGAGCAGTTCTTC. Encoded protein: CASSQTGAPNEQFF. The chain employs TRBV27 and TRBJ2-1; 8 bases fit TRBD1. In germline, CDR1 is MNHEY, CDR2 SMNVEV (reference sequence). CDR3 length equals 14 residues. The V gene end was trimmed by 6 bases and the J gene end by 6 bases; junction bases not matched to a gene: 7.

This clonotype was observed many times. The rearrangement links TRBV7-8 to TRBJ1-6; TRBD1 is a possible D gene (5 bases). CDR1 SGHVS and CDR2 FQNEAQ come from the germline V gene. The length of the CDR3 is 16 residues. V lost 4 bases and J lost 2, with 12 bases in between. The CDR3 DNA is TGTGCCAGCAGCTCCCAGGACACGACCTATAATTCACCCCTCCACTTT. Residues: CASSSQDTTYNSPLHF.

This clonotype is medium-sized within its sample. The rearrangement joins TRBV28 to TRBJ1-5; D possibly corresponds to TRBD1 (5 bases). V lost 9 bases, J lost 3 bases, and 12 bases lay in between. The CDR3 contains 13 residues. The germline V gene has CDR1 MDHEN and CDR2 SYDVKM. As DNA, the CDR3 is TGTGCCAGTTCGGGGGGAGCCAATCAGCCCCAGCATTTT. Its protein is CASSGGANQPQHF. The full variable domain, rest sourced from reference TRBV28 and TRBJ1-5, is DVKVTQSSRYLVKRTGEKVFLECVQDMDHENMFWYRQDPGLGLRLIYFSYDVKMKEKGDIPEGYSVSREKKERFSLILESASTNQTSMYLCASSGGANQPQHFGDGTRLSIL.

This clonotype came up many times. The chain links TRBV18 to TRBJ2-1; the match to TRBD2 covers 12 bases. CDR3 length equals 16 residues. V lost 0 bases, J lost 9 bases, and 6 bases stayed unmatched. Looked up from germline, CDR1 is KGHSH and CDR2 is LQKENI. CDR3 residues: CASSPPGLAGSGEQFF. Here the CDR3 DNA reads TGTGCCAGCTCACCACCCGGACTAGCGGGGAGCGGTGAGCAGTTCTTC.

This clonotype was detected ten times or more. The chain joins TRBV9 to TRBJ2-3; D possibly matches TRBD1 or TRBD2 (7 bases each). Deletions cut 4 bases from V and 0 bases from J, with 15 bases between. The CDR3 is 16 residues long. The germline V gene encodes CDR1 SGDLS and CDR2 YYNGEE. The CDR3 DNA reads TGTGCCAGCAGCCCCAGGGGGGGAGCTAGCACAGATACGCAGTATTTT. Its protein is CASSPRGGASTDTQYF.

At least ten counts were recorded for this clonotype. This rearrangement joins TRBV20-1 to TRBJ2-6, with a tentative D call TRBD1 (6 bases). From germline, CDR1 is DFQATT and CDR2 SNEGSKA (reference sequence). V shed 4 bases and J shed 11 bases, with 9 bases lying between them. CDR3 length: 11 amino acids. CDR3 nucleotide sequence: TGCAGTGCTAAACAGGGATACGTCCTGACTTTC. The encoded protein is CSAKQGYVLTF.

There are many counts of this clonotype. This chain uses TRBV7-7 with TRBJ2-1; D is tentatively TRBD1 or TRBD2 (5 bases each). CDR3 size: 14 residues. Germline assignment: CDR1 SSHAT and CDR2 FNYEAQ (reference sequence). Trimming stripped 5 bases from V and 10 bases from J, with 18 bases between. CDR3 bases: TGTGCCAGCAGCGCCGACCGGGACGGTGGGGAGCAGTTCTTC. Amino acid sequence: CASSADRDGGEQFF.

In its sample, this clonotype was seen a few times. V is TRBV6-2 or TRBV6-3 and J is TRBJ2-5, with 8 bases aligning to TRBD2. The CDR3 is made up of 14 amino acids. The germline gives CDR1 MNHEY, CDR2 SVGEGT. V lost 4 bases and J lost 4; bases outside the gene matches: 5. The CDR3 DNA is TGTGCCAGCAGTTGGAGCGGGGGTGGAGAGACCCAGTACTTC. Its protein product is CASSWSGGGETQYF.

This clonotype ranks as medium-sized. The chain has TRBV30 and TRBJ1-6, with 7 bases lining up with TRBD1. There are 12 residues in the CDR3. J was trimmed by 10 bases and V by 3 bases; bases with no gene match: 3. Germline loops: CDR1 GTSNPN, CDR2 SVGIG (reference sequence). The CDR3 DNA is TGTGCCTGGAGAGGGGGCGGGTCACCCCTCCACTTT. Amino acid sequence: CAWRGGGSPLHF. The variable domain in full, completed from reference TRBV30 and TRBJ1-6, reads SQTIHQWPATLVQPVGSPLSLECTVEGTSNPNLYWYRQAAGRGLQLLFYSVGIGQISSEVPQNLSASRPQDRQFILSSKKLLLSDSGFYLCAWRGGGSPLHFGNGTRLTVT.

This clonotype was seen repeatedly, ten times or more. The chain couples TRBV2 to TRBJ1-1; maybe TRBD1 (5 bases). The CDR3 length is 14 residues. V was trimmed by 2 bases and J by 1 base, leaving 8 bases between them. The V gene's germline CDR1 is SNHLY and CDR2 FYNNEI. CDR3 nucleotide sequence: TGTGCCAGCAGTGAAAGGGGACGGAACACTGAAGCTTTCTTT. Its translation: CASSERGRNTEAFF.

By sample fraction, this clonotype is medium-sized. CDR3 region: CASGGQGLADTQYF. The CDR3 DNA is TGTGCCAGCGGGGGACAGGGGTTAGCAGATACGCAGTATTTT. This rearrangement joins TRBV27 to TRBJ2-3; 10 nucleotides agree with TRBD1. V was pared by 8 bases and J by 4 bases, with 6 bases of the junction left unmatched. This CDR3 spans 14 amino acids. Germline CDR1 is MNHEY and CDR2 is SMNVEV (reference sequence).

This clonotype was seen a few times. The V call is TRBV19, the J call TRBJ2-6, with D perhaps assigned TRBD1 or TRBD2 (5 bases each). This CDR3 spans 16 amino acids. CDR1 and CDR2 (germline): LNHDA, SQIVND (reference sequence). V dropped 3 bases and J dropped 0 bases, with 9 bases sitting between them. As DNA, the CDR3 is TGTGCCAGTAGTATGGGACCCCGCTCTGGGGCCAACGTCCTGACTTTC. Residues: CASSMGPRSGANVLTF.

This clonotype is medium-sized by share. The V call is TRBV5-1, the J call TRBJ2-7; weak D call: TRBD1 (6 bases). Germline CDR1 is SGHRS and CDR2 is YFSETQ. The CDR3 has 13 residues. V lost 3 bases and J 1 base, leaving 8 bases between the germline ends. The CDR3 sequence: CASSWDKSYEQYF. CDR3 nucleotide sequence: TGCGCCAGCAGCTGGGACAAATCCTACGAGCAGTACTTC. The full variable domain, its missing parts supplied by reference TRBV5-1 and TRBJ2-7, is KAGVTQTPRYLIKTRGQQVTLSCSPISGHRSVSWYQQTPGQGLQFLFEYFSETQRNKGNFPGRFSGRQFSNSRSEMNVSTLELGDSALYLCASSWDKSYEQYFGPGTRLTVT.

This clonotype was seen repeatedly, ten times or more. The chain has TRBV29-1 and TRBJ2-2, with D possibly matching TRBD2 (5 bases). The CDR3 is 15 residues long. Germline values: CDR1 SQVTM, CDR2 ANQGSEA. V was shortened by 1 base and J by 0 bases, with 9 bases between the two germline ends. The chain's CDR3 is CSVEAAGTNTGELFF. The CDR3 DNA sequence: TGCAGCGTTGAAGCAGCCGGGACGAACACCGGGGAGCTGTTTTTT.

Relative to its sample, this clonotype is medium-sized (0.01 to 0.1%). This chain connects TRBV12-3 or TRBV12-4 to TRBJ2-1; D not resolved. The CDR3 runs to 12 residues. Trimming cost V 0 bases and J 12 bases, with 9 bases left between them. In DNA, the CDR3 is TGTGCCAGCAGTTTAGCTGGGGATCGGCAGTTCTTC. Its translation: CASSLAGDRQFF.

This clonotype ranks as medium-sized. The chain has TRBV27 and TRBJ1-2; D not certain. This CDR3 contains 13 residues. With 2 bases removed from V and 4 bases from J, the gap between germline ends came to 8 bases. Germline V gene lookup returns CDR1 MNHEY and CDR2 SMNVEV (reference sequence). Here the CDR3 reads CASSLNVIYGYTF. The CDR3 DNA reads as TGTGCCAGCAGTTTAAACGTCATCTATGGCTACACCTTC.

By share of the sample, this clonotype is medium-sized. V gene TRBV7-2 combines with J gene TRBJ2-1, with 7 bases aligning to TRBD2. V was clipped by 0 bases and J by 2 bases; unmatched bases: 1. The CDR3 loop spans 15 amino acids. Germline V gene sequence: CDR1 SGHTA, CDR2 FQGNSA. In nucleotides, the CDR3 is TGTGCCAGCAGCTTAGCGGGAGGGCCCTACAATGAGCAGTTCTTC. Its protein product is CASSLAGGPYNEQFF.

This clonotype was seen ten or more times. This chain joins TRBV12-3 or TRBV12-4 and TRBJ1-5; a weak D match, TRBD1 (6 bases). The germline V and J ends were trimmed by 3 bases and 2 bases, with 11 bases remaining between them. The CDR3 contains 15 residues. CDR3 sequence: CASSLFGGGNQPQHF. In DNA, the CDR3 is TGTGCCAGCAGTTTGTTCGGGGGCGGCAATCAGCCCCAGCATTTT.